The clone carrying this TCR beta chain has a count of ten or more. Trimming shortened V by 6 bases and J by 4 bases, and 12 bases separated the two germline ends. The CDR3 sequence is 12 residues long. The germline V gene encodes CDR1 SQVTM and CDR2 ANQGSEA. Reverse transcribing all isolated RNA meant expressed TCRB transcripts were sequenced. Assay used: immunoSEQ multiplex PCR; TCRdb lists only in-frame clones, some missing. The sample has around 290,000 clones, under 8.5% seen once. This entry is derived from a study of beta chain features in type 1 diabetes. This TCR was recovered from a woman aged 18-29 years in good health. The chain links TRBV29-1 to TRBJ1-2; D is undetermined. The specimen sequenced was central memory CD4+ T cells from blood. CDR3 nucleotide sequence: TGCAGCGTCGACACGAACCGCTATGGCTACACCTTC. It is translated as CSVDTNRYGYTF. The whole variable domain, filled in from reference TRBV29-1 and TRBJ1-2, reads SAVISQKPSRDICQRGTSLTIQCQVDSQVTMMFWYRQQPGQSLTLIATANQGSEATYESGFVIDKFPISRPNLTFSTLTVSNMSPEDSSIYLCSVDTNRYGYTFGSGTRLTVV.